Shown below are 27 T cell receptor beta chains from a single sample sequenced in a study of cytomegalovirus exposure and HLA in healthy donors. Both 60 Vbeta primers and 13 Jbeta primers went into the PCR. Profiling relied on immunoSEQ multiplex PCR, and the TCRdb table lists in-frame clones only, not all of them. The sample includes about 110,000 clones, less than 80% of them seen just once. The source material was PBMCs. The receptors come from a woman aged 40 to 50 in good health and CMV-seronegative.

The gene calls are TRBV7-2 and TRBJ2-2; TRBD1 agrees at 8 bases. Germline values: CDR1 SGHTA, CDR2 FQGNSA. The CDR3 spans 16 residues. V dropped 6 bases and J dropped 0; count of bases not matched to a gene: 6. CDR3 region: CASRSRQGTNTGELFF. CDR3 coding DNA: TGTGCCAGCAGGTCACGACAGGGGACGAACACCGGGGAGCTGTTTTTT.

The V and J genes are TRBV5-6 and TRBJ1-1, with D possibly matching TRBD1 (6 bases). The ends were cut back, 3 bases at V and 4 bases at J, with 22 bases in the middle. This CDR3 contains 17 residues. Germline V gene lookup returns CDR1 SGHDT and CDR2 YYEEEE. CDR3 sequence: CASSSLEQVQGGTEAFF. The CDR3 DNA reads as TGTGCCAGCAGCTCTTTAGAACAGGTACAAGGGGGCACTGAAGCTTTCTTT. Full variable domain (remainder filled in from reference TRBV5-6 and TRBJ1-1): DAGVTQSPTHLIKTRGQQVTLRCSPKSGHDTVSWYQQALGQGPQFIFQYYEEEERQRGNFPDRFSGHQFPNYSSELNVNALLLGDSALYLCASSSLEQVQGGTEAFFGQGTRLTVV.

This clone appeared a few times. The J gene is TRBJ1-5, the V gene TRBV15, with D tentatively TRBD1 (5 bases). Germline CDR1 LNHNV, CDR2 YYDKDF (reference sequence). V dropped 4 bases and J dropped 4 bases, with 23 bases sitting between them. The length of the CDR3 is 18 residues. The CDR3 region is CATSNTRPGLLENQPQHF. CDR3 nucleotides: TGTGCCACCAGCAATACGAGGCCAGGGCTTCTCGAAAATCAGCCCCAGCATTTT.

This chain joins TRBV28 and TRBJ1-2, with D possibly matching TRBD1 (6 bases). Germline CDR1 and CDR2: MDHEN and SYDVKM. V shed 5 bases and J shed 8 bases, with 15 bases lying between them. The CDR3 extends over 13 amino acids. The CDR3 DNA follows: TGTGCCAGCAGTATAAACAGGGTGGACGGCTACACCTTC. Protein product: CASSINRVDGYTF.

V usage is TRBV7-8 and J usage is TRBJ1-1; weak D call: TRBD1 (5 bases). The V gene's germline CDR1 is SGHVS and CDR2 FQNEAQ. V was shortened by 3 bases and J by 3 bases, with 8 bases between the two germline ends. This CDR3 is built from 13 residues. CDR3 amino acids: CASSFGGYTEAFF. CDR3 bases: TGTGCCAGCAGCTTCGGGGGGTACACTGAAGCTTTCTTT.

About this clone itself: The junction departs from germline at one end; a sequencing error may be responsible. The chain joins TRBV7-9 to TRBJ1-6; D is unclear. Germline CDR1 SEHNR, CDR2 FQNEAQ (reference sequence). CDR3 length: 14 amino acids. CDR3 amino acids: CSSSSPGSDSPLHF. In DNA form, the CDR3 reads TGTTCCAGCAGCTCCCCGGGGAGTGATTCACCCCTCCACTTT.

This chain connects TRBV11-2 to TRBJ2-3; D uncertain. This CDR3 spans 14 amino acids. Germline V gene sequence: CDR1 SGHAT, CDR2 FQNNGV. Trimming took off 10 bases at V and 2 bases at J, with 16 bases between the two ends. The CDR3 DNA follows: TGTGCCACCCAACAACCCCCAAACACAGATACGCAGTATTTT. Residues: CATQQPPNTDTQYF.

J is TRBJ1-6 and V is TRBV5-4, with a tentative D call TRBD1 (5 bases). Germline loops: CDR1 SGHNT, CDR2 YYREEE (reference sequence). V was pared by 4 bases and J by 1 base, with 15 bases between. The CDR3 runs to 17 residues. The CDR3 is CASSLSQGISYNSPLHF. CDR3 nucleotides: TGTGCCAGCAGCCTGTCCCAGGGAATATCCTATAATTCACCCCTCCACTTT.

The gene calls are TRBV28 and TRBJ2-4, with D possibly TRBD1 on 6 matching bases. The V end lost 6 bases, the J end lost 0 bases, and 15 bases lay between the germline ends. This CDR3 contains 16 residues. CDR1 and CDR2 from the germline V gene are MDHEN and SYDVKM. This chain's CDR3 is CASSLYRVLAKNIQYF. CDR3 coding DNA: TGTGCCAGCAGCCTCTACAGGGTTTTAGCCAAAAACATTCAGTACTTC.

J is TRBJ1-1 and V is TRBV7-8, with D possibly being TRBD1 (5 bases). V was shortened by 1 base and J by 5 bases, with 8 bases between the two germline ends. CDR1 and CDR2 (germline): SGHVS, FQNEAQ. The CDR3 is made up of 13 amino acids. CDR3 DNA sequence: TGTGCCAGCAGCTTAGTAGGGGATACTGAAGCTTTCTTT. The encoded protein is CASSLVGDTEAFF.

The chain couples TRBV11-2 to TRBJ1-2, with a possible D match to TRBD1 (6 bases). V was cut by 1 base and J by 7 bases, with 13 bases left in between. In germline, CDR1 is SGHAT, CDR2 FQNNGV. The CDR3 extends over 14 amino acids. The CDR3 protein is CASSLAGGALGYTF. CDR3 nucleotide sequence: TGTGCCAGCAGCTTAGCGGGGGGGGCGCTTGGCTACACCTTC.

The count of this clone is one. This rearrangement joins TRBV7-8 to TRBJ1-2; D call uncertain. V was trimmed by 3 bases and J by 0 bases, leaving 14 bases between them. The CDR3 has 16 residues. Germline V gives CDR1 SGHVS, CDR2 FQNEAQ. The CDR3 DNA reads TGTGCCAGCAGCTTCGGTGGAGGGAGGACTAACTATGGCTACACCTTC. Translated, it gives CASSFGGGRTNYGYTF.

V gene TRBV7-2 combines with J gene TRBJ2-5, with a weak D call TRBD2 (5 bases). There are 16 residues in the CDR3. Germline-derived CDR1 and CDR2 are SGHTA and FQGNSA. V was shortened by 5 bases and J by 1 base, with 17 bases between the two germline ends. The CDR3 sequence is CASSPLVGLGQETQYF. The CDR3 bases are TGTGCCAGCAGCCCCCTAGTTGGACTGGGCCAAGAGACCCAGTACTTC. Combining the CDR3 with reference TRBV7-2 and TRBJ2-5 gives the whole variable domain GAGVSQSPSNKVTEKGKDVELRCDPISGHTALYWYRQSLGQGLEFLIYFQGNSAPDKSGLPSDRFSAERTGGSVSTLTIQRTQQEDSAVYLCASSPLVGLGQETQYFGPGTRLLVL.

The rearrangement joins TRBV5-4 to TRBJ2-3, with D perhaps matching TRBD2 (5 bases). Trimming took off 5 bases at V and 3 bases at J, with 10 bases between the two ends. The CDR3 runs 13 residues. CDR1 is SGHNT, CDR2 YYREEE, per germline (reference sequence). CDR3 nucleotides: TGTGCCAGCAGACCGACGGGGACAGATACGCAGTATTTT. Protein product: CASRPTGTDTQYF.

The chain recombines TRBV27 with TRBJ1-1; no clear D gene. Trimming took off 1 base at V and 5 bases at J, with 11 bases between the two ends. The CDR3 length is 14 residues. Germline assignment: CDR1 MNHEY and CDR2 SMNVEV (reference sequence). This CDR3 reads CASSLYPEGTEAFF. The CDR3 bases are TGTGCCAGCAGTTTATATCCCGAGGGAACTGAAGCTTTCTTT.

The chain carries TRBV27 and TRBJ1-6; D not certain. V was shortened by 3 bases and J by 8 bases, with 17 bases between the two germline ends. There are 16 residues in the CDR3. Looked up from germline, CDR1 is MNHEY and CDR2 is SMNVEV (reference sequence). DNA of the CDR3: TGTGCCAGCAGTTTCCTAGCCAGCCGGGGTTATTCACCCCTCCACTTT. The encoded protein is CASSFLASRGYSPLHF.

V gene TRBV27 combines with J gene TRBJ2-2; the D gene is possibly TRBD1 (5 bases). The germline V gene encodes CDR1 MNHEY and CDR2 SMNVEV (reference sequence). The V end lost 4 bases, the J end lost 3 bases, and 9 bases lay between the germline ends. This CDR3 contains 14 residues. The CDR3 DNA is TGTGCCAGCAGTTGGGGCGGCTACACCGGGGAGCTGTTTTTT. Amino acids: CASSWGGYTGELFF.

This clone was found once. This rearrangement joins TRBV11-3 to TRBJ2-1; D is undetermined. This CDR3 region has 12 residues. Germline-derived CDR1 and CDR2 are SGHNT and YENEEA. The V and J ends lost 0 bases and 6 bases respectively, with 3 bases between them. DNA for the CDR3: TGTGCCAGCAGCTTAGATCTCAATGAGCAGTTCTTC. This encodes CASSLDLNEQFF.

The genes are TRBV9 and TRBJ1-5; tentatively, D is TRBD1 (5 bases). Trimming stripped 3 bases from V and 5 bases from J, with 12 bases between. CDR3 length: 14 residues. Germline CDR1 and CDR2: SGDLS and YYNGEE. The CDR3 DNA reads as TGTGCCAGCAGCGAGGATGGGGGGTATCAGCCCCAGCATTTT. This gives the protein CASSEDGGYQPQHF.

Worth noting for this clone: At one end, the junction sequence differs from germline, possibly due to a read error. The rearrangement links TRBV6-5 to TRBJ1-2; D may be TRBD1 (5 bases). CDR1 is MNHEY, CDR2 SVGAGI, per germline. This CDR3 is 12 amino acids long. CDR3 in DNA: TGTGCCGGCAGGACGCAGGGCTATGGCTACACCTTC. This translates into CAGRTQGYGYTF.

The chain joins TRBV5-1 to TRBJ2-2, with D hard to call. V lost 0 bases and J lost 6, with 9 bases in between. The CDR3 is 14 residues long. Per the germline V gene, CDR1 is SGHRS and CDR2 is YFSETQ. CDR3 loop: CASSLDLEAGELFF. The DNA of the CDR3 is TGCGCCAGCAGCTTGGATCTAGAGGCCGGGGAGCTGTTTTTT.

This chain uses TRBV9 with TRBJ2-5; 7 bases map to TRBD2. Unmatched junction bases numbered 5, after V lost 0 bases and J lost 3 bases. The length of the CDR3 is 15 residues. The germline CDR1 and CDR2 sequences are SGDLS and YYNGEE. CDR3 residues: CASSVGALAEETQYF. The CDR3 bases are TGTGCCAGCAGCGTAGGAGCCCTAGCGGAAGAGACCCAGTACTTC.

The gene calls are TRBV5-1 and TRBJ2-3, with 16 bases identical to TRBD2. The germline V gene has CDR1 SGHRS and CDR2 YFSETQ. V gave up 3 bases and J gave up 3 bases; unmatched junction bases: 7. The CDR3 spans 18 residues. The CDR3 DNA follows: TGCGCCAGCAGCTCAAGACCGGGACTAGCGGGAGGGACAGATACGCAGTATTTT. This translates into CASSSRPGLAGGTDTQYF.

The gene calls are TRBV27 and TRBJ2-7; 7 bases are shared with TRBD2. This CDR3 is 14 amino acids long. Germline V lookup: CDR1 MNHEY, CDR2 SMNVEV (reference sequence). J gave up 0 bases and V 6 bases, and 5 bases lay outside the gene matches. The CDR3 DNA reads TGTGCCAGCAGGACTAGCCAGAGCTCCTACGAGCAGTACTTC. As protein: CASRTSQSSYEQYF.

This clone was counted once. The V gene is TRBV15, the J gene TRBJ2-1; 11 nucleotides line up with TRBD2. This CDR3 is built from 13 residues. V shed 3 bases, J shed 10 bases, and the junction held 2 bases outside the gene matches. Germline CDR1 and CDR2: LNHNV and YYDKDF (reference sequence). The CDR3: CATSSSGGVEQFF. As DNA, the CDR3 is TGTGCCACCAGCAGTAGCGGGGGGGTGGAGCAGTTCTTC.

The V and J genes are TRBV6-5 and TRBJ2-2; D possibly corresponds to TRBD1 (6 bases). Germline assignment: CDR1 MNHEY and CDR2 SVGAGI. V dropped 6 bases and J dropped 1 base, with 9 bases sitting between them. The CDR3 is 14 amino acids. The CDR3 nucleotides read TGTGCCAGCAGCCCGGACAGGAACACCGGGGAGCTGTTTTTT. Residues: CASSPDRNTGELFF.

V is TRBV28 and J is TRBJ1-1, with 8 bases matching TRBD1. Germline CDR1 is MDHEN and CDR2 is SYDVKM. The CDR3 extends over 15 amino acids. Unmatched junction bases numbered 8, after V lost 5 bases and J lost 3 bases. The CDR3 protein is CASSRGTGGDTEAFF. DNA for the CDR3: TGTGCCAGCAGTCGTGGGACAGGTGGGGACACTGAAGCTTTCTTT.